The TCR beta chain under discussion was sequenced for a study of cytomegalovirus exposure and HLA in healthy donors. The PCR ran on 60 Vbeta and 13 Jbeta primers. This table comes from immunoSEQ multiplex PCR, and its TCRdb copy is limited to in-frame clones, with some not included. This table has roughly 180,000 clones, almost 85% appearing once. Trimming removed 3 bases from V and 4 bases from J; junction bases left unmatched: 4. CDR3 length equals 14 residues. Germline V gene lookup returns CDR1 LGHNA and CDR2 YSLEER. Donors consisted of healthy bone marrow donors. Study-wide results and caveats: Equally common other TCR beta chains were less clonally expanded than HLA-associated ones, a later analysis found. No immune exposure information besides CMV serostatus was available. A prior analysis recorded that most TCR beta V segments were productive about 87% or about 30% of the time.

About this clone: What it recognizes is unknown.

V is TRBV4-3 and J is TRBJ1-2, with 8 bases aligning to TRBD1. The material sequenced was PBMCs. This receptor was taken from a man aged 30-40 years in good health and CMV-seronegative. The CDR3 protein is CASSHDGQGYGYTF. The CDR3 DNA is TGCGCCAGCAGCCACGACGGACAGGGCTATGGCTACACCTTC.